The next 27 T cell receptor beta chains were all read from a single sample in a study of shared clonotypes between healthy human individuals. The data were produced by immunoSEQ multiplex PCR, yet TCRdb's version contains in-frame clones alone and is incomplete. The sample lists about 2.4 million clones, under 95% occurring once. The sequenced sample was naive CD4+ T cells from PBMCs. Documented subset: CD45RA+ positively selected. The receptors were gathered from a man aged 18 to 29 in good health. Some clones in this sample may be carry-over from other donors' samples.

This sequence joins TRBV5-1 and TRBJ2-1; no clear D gene. Germline values: CDR1 SGHRS, CDR2 YFSETQ. Deletions cut 4 bases from V and 4 bases from J, with 9 bases between. The CDR3 runs to 13 residues. In nucleotides, the CDR3 is TGCGCCAGCAGCGCACAGATTTACAATGAGCAGTTCTTC. This sequence encodes CASSAQIYNEQFF.

The V call is TRBV6-1, the J call TRBJ1-1; 9 nucleotides align to TRBD1. Looked up from germline, CDR1 is MNHNS and CDR2 is SASEGT. Germline trimming cut 2 bases from V and 5 bases from J; bases unmatched to any gene: 12. The CDR3 is 17 residues long. The CDR3 sequence: CASSERTTGGVGTEAFF. The CDR3 nucleotides are TGTGCCAGCAGTGAAAGAACGACAGGGGGAGTAGGGACTGAAGCTTTCTTT.

J is TRBJ2-5 and V is TRBV15; a weak D match, TRBD1 (6 bases). The CDR3 sequence is 13 residues long. Looked up from germline, CDR1 is LNHNV and CDR2 is YYDKDF (reference sequence). V lost 3 bases to trimming and J lost 3 bases, with 8 bases between them. CDR3 nucleotides: TGTGCCACCAGCAGGTCAGGGGAAGAGACCCAGTACTTC. It specifies CATSRSGEETQYF. Combining the CDR3 with reference TRBV15 and TRBJ2-5 gives the whole variable domain DAMVIQNPRYQVTQFGKPVTLSCSQTLNHNVMYWYQQKSSQAPKLLFHYYDKDFNNEADTPDNFQSRRPNTSFCFLDIRSPGLGDTAMYLCATSRSGEETQYFGPGTRLLVL.

As regards this clone: This sample also contains other DNA sequences that code for the same CDR3. V and J are TRBV11-1 and TRBJ2-1; D might be TRBD2 (6 bases). V was clipped by 0 bases and J by 1 base, with 7 bases between them. The V gene's germline CDR1 is SGHAT and CDR2 FQDESV (reference sequence). The CDR3 length is 15 residues. The CDR3 bases are TGTGCCAGCAGCTTAGCGGGAGGTTCCTACAATGAGCAGTTCTTC. This translates into CASSLAGGSYNEQFF.

This clone was detected once. The chain joins TRBV6-1 to TRBJ2-7; 12 nucleotides line up with TRBD2. The germline CDR1 and CDR2 sequences are MNHNS and SASEGT. Unmatched junction bases numbered 6, after V lost 6 bases and J lost 3 bases. This CDR3 comprises 15 residues. CDR3: CASRQTSGGVYEQYF. The CDR3 nucleotides read TGTGCCAGCAGACAGACTAGCGGGGGTGTCTACGAGCAGTACTTC.

The genes are TRBV5-1 and TRBJ2-7; 8 positions match TRBD1. Germline trimming cut 4 bases from V and 2 bases from J; bases unmatched to any gene: 23. CDR1 SGHRS and CDR2 YFSETQ come from the germline V gene. The CDR3 has 20 residues. CDR3 region: CASSPNTRGRGVYSAYEQYF. DNA of the CDR3: TGCGCCAGCAGCCCGAACACCAGGGGGCGCGGGGTTTATTCCGCCTACGAGCAGTACTTC.

V gene TRBV19 combines with J gene TRBJ1-2, with a tentative D call TRBD1 (6 bases). Per germline, CDR1 LNHDA and CDR2 SQIVND (reference sequence). Trimming pared 7 bases from V and 7 bases from J, leaving 13 bases between. This CDR3 region has 12 residues. The CDR3 region has the DNA TGTGCCAGTAACGACAGGACGGGTGGCTACACCTTC. It is translated as CASNDRTGGYTF.

This sequence joins TRBV6-6 and TRBJ2-2, with a tentative D call TRBD1 (6 bases). The V gene lost 0 bases and the J gene lost 5 bases, with 10 bases spanning the gap. The germline gives CDR1 MNHNY, CDR2 SVGAGI (reference sequence). The CDR3 contains 15 residues. The CDR3 bases are TGTGCCAGCAGTTACTCTAAACAGGGTACCGGGGAGCTGTTTTTT. This encodes CASSYSKQGTGELFF.

The V gene is TRBV15, the J gene TRBJ2-3; perhaps TRBD1 as D (5 bases). Looked up from germline, CDR1 is LNHNV and CDR2 is YYDKDF (reference sequence). This CDR3 has 16 residues. V was pared by 3 bases and J by 3 bases, with 16 bases between. CDR3 in DNA: TGTGCCACCAGCAGGCCCGATGGGGCAAGGACAGATACGCAGTATTTT. This encodes CATSRPDGARTDTQYF.

The V and J genes are TRBV5-4 and TRBJ2-7, with TRBD1 as a possible D gene (5 bases). The CDR3 totals 14 residues. Trimming removed 0 bases from V and 2 bases from J, with 9 bases in between. Germline lookup yields CDR1 SGHNT and CDR2 YYREEE (reference sequence). CDR3 coding DNA: TGTGCCAGCAGCTTGGTCTCAGGGACCTACGAGCAGTACTTC. It specifies CASSLVSGTYEQYF.

The J gene is TRBJ2-7, the V gene TRBV28, with 7 bases matching TRBD1. V shed 8 bases, J shed 1 base, and the junction held 5 bases outside the gene matches. In germline, CDR1 is MDHEN, CDR2 SYDVKM. This CDR3 has 13 residues. The chain's CDR3 is CASGSGQSYEQYF. The DNA of the CDR3 is TGTGCCAGCGGATCGGGACAGTCCTACGAGCAGTACTTC.

V usage is TRBV6-6 and J usage is TRBJ1-1; TRBD1 matches 9 bases. This CDR3 region has 14 residues. The germline gives CDR1 MNHNY, CDR2 SVGAGI (reference sequence). Losses at the gene ends were 5 bases for V and 1 base for J; bases not matched to a gene: 2. CDR3 region: CASSTGQGNTEAFF. The CDR3 coding sequence is TGTGCCAGCAGTACGGGACAGGGGAACACTGAAGCTTTCTTT.

As to this clone: Different DNA sequences within this sample yield the same CDR3. The genes are TRBV7-9 and TRBJ1-1; tentative D call: TRBD1 (6 bases). The V end lost 4 bases, the J end lost 1 base, and 7 bases lay between the germline ends. The CDR3 has 13 amino acids. The germline CDR1 and CDR2 sequences are SEHNR and FQNEAQ (reference sequence). DNA for the CDR3: TGTGCCAGCAGCTGGGACACGAACACTGAAGCTTTCTTT. It is translated as CASSWDTNTEAFF.

J is TRBJ2-7 and V is TRBV7-2, with D hard to call. Trimming took 4 bases from V and 0 from J, leaving 7 bases between them. From germline, CDR1 is SGHTA and CDR2 FQGNSA. The CDR3 length is 13 residues. The CDR3 here is CASSSSVSYEQYF. The DNA of the CDR3 is TGTGCCAGCAGCTCTTCCGTCTCCTACGAGCAGTACTTC.

A word on this clone: Distinct nucleotide sequences in the sample also encode this CDR3. V usage is TRBV6-5 and J usage is TRBJ2-7; the D gene is possibly TRBD1 (6 bases). CDR3 length: 13 amino acids. V was pared by 2 bases and J by 2 bases, with 7 bases between. The germline V gene encodes CDR1 MNHEY and CDR2 SVGAGI. CDR3 coding DNA: TGTGCCAGCAGTTACCCAGGGGCCTACGAGCAGTACTTC. Translating it yields CASSYPGAYEQYF.

This chain connects TRBV9 to TRBJ2-3; D gene unclear. The CDR3 has 16 amino acids. V gave up 3 bases and J gave up 0 bases, with 14 bases separating them. The germline V gene has CDR1 SGDLS and CDR2 YYNGEE. CDR3 sequence (DNA): TGTGCCAGCAGCGCGCTTCCATACTCTAGCACAGATACGCAGTATTTT. Encoded protein: CASSALPYSSTDTQYF.

The chain couples TRBV28 to TRBJ2-5, with 7 bases aligning to TRBD2. The J call is doubtful: the DNA matches TRBJ2-7 better. The CDR3 has 14 amino acids. Per the germline V gene, CDR1 is MDHEN and CDR2 is SYDVKM. The CDR3 DNA reads TGTGCCAGCAGTGTCTGGGGGGAGGGCGACGAGCAGTACTTC. As protein: CASSVWGEGDEQYF.

The chain joins TRBV5-1 to TRBJ2-2; D gene unclear. V lost 1 base and J 6 bases, leaving 16 bases between the germline ends. The CDR3 extends over 16 amino acids. Germline V gene data show CDR1 as SGHRS and CDR2 as YFSETQ. CDR3 residues: CASSLRPHPAPGELFF. The DNA of the CDR3 is TGCGCCAGCAGCTTGCGGCCTCACCCGGCCCCCGGGGAGCTGTTTTTT.

This clone was counted a few times. Other DNA variants within this sample encode the same CDR3. This chain links TRBV14 with TRBJ1-1; D not certain. The V end lost 4 bases, the J end lost 0 bases, and 6 bases lay between the germline ends. The CDR3 extends over 13 amino acids. Germline CDR1 and CDR2: SGHDN and FVKESK. The CDR3 protein is CASSRTLNTEAFF. As DNA, the CDR3 is TGTGCCAGCAGCCGAACTTTGAACACTGAAGCTTTCTTT. Together with reference TRBV14 and TRBJ1-1, the CDR3 gives the full variable domain: EAGVTQFPSHSVIEKGQTVTLRCDPISGHDNLYWYRRVMGKEIKFLLHFVKESKQDESGMPNNRFLAERTGGTYSTLKVQPAELEDSGVYFCASSRTLNTEAFFGQGTRLTVV.

V gene TRBV18 combines with J gene TRBJ2-5, with a weak D call TRBD1 (5 bases). With 3 bases removed from V and 3 bases from J, the gap between germline ends came to 20 bases. Germline-derived CDR1 and CDR2 are KGHSH and LQKENI. The CDR3 totals 17 residues. The CDR3, as DNA: TGTGCCAGCTCACCTCTACACCCCCCAGGGATAAAAGAGACCCAGTACTTC. Its translation is CASSPLHPPGIKETQYF.

The chain uses TRBV10-3 and TRBJ1-1; D ambiguous. V lost 0 bases to trimming and J lost 5 bases, with 10 bases between them. Germline loops: CDR1 ENHRY, CDR2 SYGVKD. The CDR3 is made up of 14 amino acids. CDR3 nucleotides: TGTGCCATCAGTGAGTCAACGCAGGTAACTGAAGCTTTCTTT. This sequence encodes CAISESTQVTEAFF.

The chain uses TRBV28 and TRBJ1-1; D unresolved. Trimming removed 6 bases at V and 0 bases at J, with 14 bases between. Germline V gene lookup returns CDR1 MDHEN and CDR2 SYDVKM. CDR3 size: 15 residues. CDR3 region: CASSPHTLLNTEAFF. CDR3 nucleotides: TGTGCCAGCAGCCCCCACACGCTACTGAACACTGAAGCTTTCTTT.

The DNA of the CDR3 is TGTGCCAGCCTCTTGAGCTTGGGAGGCACTGAAGCTTTCTTT. This sequence encodes CASLLSLGGTEAFF. The chain recombines TRBV28 with TRBJ1-1; D unresolved. Germline V gives CDR1 MDHEN, CDR2 SYDVKM. This CDR3 region has 14 residues. Trimming left V 8 bases short and J 4 bases short, with 17 bases between.

The chain uses TRBV14 and TRBJ2-3; 13 nucleotides line up with TRBD2. Germline loops: CDR1 SGHDN, CDR2 FVKESK. V shed 6 bases and J 2 bases; nucleotides not matched to a gene: 8. This CDR3 is built from 17 residues. The CDR3 DNA follows: TGTGCCAGCAGACCCGGGACTAGCGGGGTCTACACAGATACGCAGTATTTT. Its protein product is CASRPGTSGVYTDTQYF.

This chain links TRBV5-5 with TRBJ2-1; TRBD2 agrees at 11 bases. CDR1 SGHKS and CDR2 YYEKEE come from the germline V gene (reference sequence). Unmatched junction bases numbered 4, after V lost 1 base and J lost 7 bases. The CDR3 length is 15 residues. CDR3 loop: CASSLTSGSFNEQFF. DNA for the CDR3: TGTGCCAGCAGCTTGACTAGCGGGAGTTTTAATGAGCAGTTCTTC.

The rearrangement links TRBV6-1 to TRBJ1-2; D is possibly TRBD1 (5 bases). V lost 1 base and J lost 4, with 13 bases in between. Germline CDR1 MNHNS, CDR2 SASEGT. The CDR3 is made up of 15 amino acids. CDR3 coding DNA: TGTGCCAGCAGTGAAGGGATTCGGGGACCCTATGGCTACACCTTC. Protein: CASSEGIRGPYGYTF.

V gene TRBV7-2 combines with J gene TRBJ2-7; TRBD1 aligns across 11 bases. Germline CDR1 and CDR2: SGHTA and FQGNSA. V shed 3 bases and J 6 bases; nucleotides not matched to a gene: 1. The CDR3 runs 13 residues. CDR3 protein: CASSLGTGGEQYF. CDR3 nucleotide sequence: TGTGCCAGCAGCTTGGGGACAGGGGGCGAGCAGTACTTC.